This T cell receptor beta chain came from a study of blood T cell repertoires in COVID-19 (dated by TCRdb to about 2020). Study-wide context: Samples from collaborators originated in the United States, Italy and Spain and spanned both the acute and convalescent phases of COVID-19. The prospective study material was composed of cDNA or gDNA derived from T cells, B-cell-depleted T cells, or PBMCs. Deeply sampled blood TCRbeta repertoires from subjects exposed to, actively infected with, or recovered from COVID-19 were included in the dataset. The repertoires were released in a freely available public database meant as a resource for research on the immune response to SARS-CoV-2. Samples were obtained from the ongoing ImmuneRACE study (first 160 participants) and from roughly 1,300 subjects provided by 6 global collaborators. Nearly every sample came with metadata listing a de-identified subject ID, COVID-19 status, age in years and sex. Where HLA class I and class II types were available, the types were taken from metadata supplied by the sample provider, not from assay-based typing.

CDR1 and CDR2 are read off the germline V gene as SGHDN and FVKESK. V and J lose 4 bases and 10 bases, and a span of 14 bases separates them. The CDR3 contains 14 residues, cysteine and phenylalanine counted. Just CDR3 DNA is preserved here, 42 bases in frame from base 1. In the case of this clone: What this receptor recognizes is not known. The sample holds no much larger clone one base away, and base qualities are not on file.

The immunoSEQ Assay, a bias-controlled multiplex PCR, was used to amplify TCRbeta CDR3 regions from genomic DNA. The paper's processing steps were these. Within the assay, amplification of reference gene primers was used to estimate how many nucleated cells each sample contained. Sequence reads were collapsed and filtered to measure the absolute abundance of every unique TCRbeta CDR3 rearrangement. For each sample, productive Simpson clonality was calculated as the square root of Simpson's diversity index over productive rearrangements. What TCRdb holds here is the immuneACCESS table cut down to in-frame rearrangements. Part of the clones is not present; checked against another copy, under half of the missing clones reflect an unresolved V gene, and the others are unexplained. For V, J and clone size, that table is used; D and trimming come from the DNA. Here the sample has under 250,000 clones; over 75% occur a single time. The ten largest clonotypes hold 3.7% of the sample.

Paper-wide results and their limitations: How much clinical and demographic metadata was included differed by source and by participant, and the metadata was provided uncurated.

Participants in the prospective study were aged about 18 to 95 years, lived in more than 20 United States geographic areas, and enrolled through a virtual design. Cohort assignment in the prospective study relied on participant-reported clinical history from a screening survey and a study questionnaire. Exposed participants had been in contact with someone with a PCR-confirmed or clinician-diagnosed COVID-19 case within 2 weeks of study entry. In the prospective study, whole blood, serum and a nasopharyngeal or oropharyngeal swab were collected from each participant by mobile phlebotomists. Participants in the prospective study had the option to provide additional blood draws and questionnaires over a roughly 2-month period. Before DNA extraction, prospective study blood samples were shipped either frozen or at room temperature.

Material for sequencing was PBMCs or T cells enriched from blood (not recorded which). Recombination linked TRBV14 to TRBJ1-6; TRBD1 is a possible D gene, resting on 5 matching bases. The origin of this receptor is a woman in her twenties or thirties who had been exposed to COVID-19. The DNA reads TGTGCCAGCAGCCCACAGGCAGCGGGGTCACCCCTCCACTTT. Translated, this gives CASSPQAAGSPLHF.